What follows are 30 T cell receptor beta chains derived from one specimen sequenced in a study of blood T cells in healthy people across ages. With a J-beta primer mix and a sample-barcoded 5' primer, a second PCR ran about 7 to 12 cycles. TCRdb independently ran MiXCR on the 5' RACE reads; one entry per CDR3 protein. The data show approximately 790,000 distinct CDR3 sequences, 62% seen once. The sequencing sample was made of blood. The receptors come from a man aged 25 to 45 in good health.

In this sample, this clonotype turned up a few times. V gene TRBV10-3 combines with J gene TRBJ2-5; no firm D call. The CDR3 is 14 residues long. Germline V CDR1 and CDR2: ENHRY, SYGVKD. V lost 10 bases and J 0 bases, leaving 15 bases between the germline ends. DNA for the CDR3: TGTGCCAGCCGTCCACCCCTGGACCAAGAGACCCAGTACTTC. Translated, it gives CASRPPLDQETQYF.

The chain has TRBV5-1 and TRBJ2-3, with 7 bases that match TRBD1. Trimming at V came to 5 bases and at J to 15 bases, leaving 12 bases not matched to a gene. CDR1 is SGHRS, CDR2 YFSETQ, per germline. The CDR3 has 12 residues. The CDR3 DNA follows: TGCGCCAGCAGGTATGGGACAGAAGGCAACTATTTT. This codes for CASRYGTEGNYF.

CDR3 coding DNA: TGTGCCAGCAGTGTCCCTGGGGGCTCTGGAGAGACCCAGTACTTC. Its translation: CASSVPGGSGETQYF. The V call is TRBV9, the J call TRBJ2-5, with TRBD1 as a possible D gene (6 bases). CDR3 length: 15 amino acids. Germline V gives CDR1 SGDLS, CDR2 YYNGEE. The V end was cut by 5 bases, the J end by 4 bases, with 18 bases between.

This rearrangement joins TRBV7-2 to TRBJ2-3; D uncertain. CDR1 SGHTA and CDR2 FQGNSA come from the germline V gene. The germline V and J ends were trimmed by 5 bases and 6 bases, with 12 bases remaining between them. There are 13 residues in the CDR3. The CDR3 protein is CASSVGLMDTQYF. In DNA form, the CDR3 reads TGTGCCAGCAGCGTAGGTCTTATGGATACGCAGTATTTT. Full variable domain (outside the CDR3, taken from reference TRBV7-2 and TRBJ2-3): GAGVSQSPSNKVTEKGKDVELRCDPISGHTALYWYRQSLGQGLEFLIYFQGNSAPDKSGLPSDRFSAERTGGSVSTLTIQRTQQEDSAVYLCASSVGLMDTQYFGPGTRLTVL.

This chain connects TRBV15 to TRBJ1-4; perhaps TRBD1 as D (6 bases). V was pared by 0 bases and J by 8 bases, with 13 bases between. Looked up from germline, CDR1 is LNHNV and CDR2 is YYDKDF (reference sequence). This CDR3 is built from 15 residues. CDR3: CATSRESRGLEKLFF. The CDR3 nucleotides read TGTGCCACCAGCAGAGAGTCCAGGGGACTCGAAAAACTGTTTTTT.

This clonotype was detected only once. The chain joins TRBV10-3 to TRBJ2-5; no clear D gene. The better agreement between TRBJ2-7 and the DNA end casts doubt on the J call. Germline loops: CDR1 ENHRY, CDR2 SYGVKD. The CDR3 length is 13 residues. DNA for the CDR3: TGTGCCATCAGTGAAGACGCAGCCTGCGAGCAGTACTTC. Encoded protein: CAISEDAACEQYF.

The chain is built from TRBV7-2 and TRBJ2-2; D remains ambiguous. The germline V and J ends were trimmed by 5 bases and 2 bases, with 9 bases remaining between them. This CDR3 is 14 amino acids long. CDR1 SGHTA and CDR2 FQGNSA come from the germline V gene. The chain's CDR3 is CASSRTINTGELFF. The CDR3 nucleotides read TGTGCCAGCAGCCGAACCATAAACACCGGGGAGCTGTTTTTT.

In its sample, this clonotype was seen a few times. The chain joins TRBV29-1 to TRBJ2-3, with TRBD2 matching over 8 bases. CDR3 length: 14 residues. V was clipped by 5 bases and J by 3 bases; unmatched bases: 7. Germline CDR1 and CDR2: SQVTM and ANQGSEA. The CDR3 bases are TGCAGCGTTCGGGGGGGGGCCTCGACAGATACGCAGTATTTT. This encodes CSVRGGASTDTQYF.

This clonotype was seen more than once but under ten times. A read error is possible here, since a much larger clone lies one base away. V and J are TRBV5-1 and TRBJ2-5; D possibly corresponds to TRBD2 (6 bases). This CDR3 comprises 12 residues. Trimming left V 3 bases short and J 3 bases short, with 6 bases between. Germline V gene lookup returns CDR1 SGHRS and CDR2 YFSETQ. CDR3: CASSWGEETQYF. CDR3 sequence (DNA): TGCGCCAGCAGCTGGGGGGAAGAGACCCAGTACTTC.

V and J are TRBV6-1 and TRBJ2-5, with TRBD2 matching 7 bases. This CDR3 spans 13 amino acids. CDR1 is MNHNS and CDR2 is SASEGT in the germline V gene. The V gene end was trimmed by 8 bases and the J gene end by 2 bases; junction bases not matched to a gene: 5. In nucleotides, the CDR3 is TGTGCCAGCTCCGCGGGGGTGCAAGAGACCCAGTACTTC. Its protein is CASSAGVQETQYF.

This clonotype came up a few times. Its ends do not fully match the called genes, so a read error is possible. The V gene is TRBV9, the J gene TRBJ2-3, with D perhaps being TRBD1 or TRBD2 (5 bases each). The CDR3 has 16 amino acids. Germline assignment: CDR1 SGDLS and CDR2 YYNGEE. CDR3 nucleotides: TGTGCCAGTAGCGTAGGAACAGGTAGTTTGTCAGATACGCAGTATTTT. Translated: CASSVGTGSLSDTQYF.

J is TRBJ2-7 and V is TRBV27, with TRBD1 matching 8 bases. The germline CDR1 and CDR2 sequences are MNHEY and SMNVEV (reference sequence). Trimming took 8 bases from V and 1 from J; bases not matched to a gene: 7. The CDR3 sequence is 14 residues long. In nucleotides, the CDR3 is TGTGCCAGCGGCGGACAGGGTAATTCCTACGAGCAGTACTTC. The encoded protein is CASGGQGNSYEQYF.

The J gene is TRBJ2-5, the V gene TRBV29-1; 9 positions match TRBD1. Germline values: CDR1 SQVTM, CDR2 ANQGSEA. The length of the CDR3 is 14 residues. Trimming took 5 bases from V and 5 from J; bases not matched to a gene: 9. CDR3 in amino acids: CSVPSGTGRETQYF. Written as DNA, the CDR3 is TGCAGCGTTCCGAGCGGGACAGGGCGGGAGACCCAGTACTTC.

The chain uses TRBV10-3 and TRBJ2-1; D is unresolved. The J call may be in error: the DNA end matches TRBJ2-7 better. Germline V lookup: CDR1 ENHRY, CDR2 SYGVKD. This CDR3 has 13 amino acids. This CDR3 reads CAISESLGGEQYF. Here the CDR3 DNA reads TGTGCCATCAGTGAGTCTCTGGGCGGCGAGCAGTACTTC.

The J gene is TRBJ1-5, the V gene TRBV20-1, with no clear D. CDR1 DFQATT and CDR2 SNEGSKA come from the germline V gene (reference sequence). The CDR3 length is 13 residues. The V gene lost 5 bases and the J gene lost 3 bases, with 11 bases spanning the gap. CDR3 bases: TGCAGTGCTCCGACGGACTTCAATCAGCCCCAGCATTTT. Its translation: CSAPTDFNQPQHF.

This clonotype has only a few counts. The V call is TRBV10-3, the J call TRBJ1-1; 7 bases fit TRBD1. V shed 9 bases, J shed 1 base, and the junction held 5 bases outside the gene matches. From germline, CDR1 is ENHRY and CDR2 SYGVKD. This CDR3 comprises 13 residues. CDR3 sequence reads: CAIRQGGNTEAFF. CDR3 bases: TGTGCCATAAGACAGGGCGGGAACACTGAAGCTTTCTTT.

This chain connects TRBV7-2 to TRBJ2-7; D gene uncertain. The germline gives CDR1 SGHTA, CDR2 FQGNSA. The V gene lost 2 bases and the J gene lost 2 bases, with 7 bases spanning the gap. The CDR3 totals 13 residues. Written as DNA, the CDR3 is TGTGCCAGCAGCTTATCTTGGGCCTACGAGCAGTACTTC. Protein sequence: CASSLSWAYEQYF. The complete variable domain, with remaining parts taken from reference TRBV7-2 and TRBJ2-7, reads GAGVSQSPSNKVTEKGKDVELRCDPISGHTALYWYRQSLGQGLEFLIYFQGNSAPDKSGLPSDRFSAERTGGSVSTLTIQRTQQEDSAVYLCASSLSWAYEQYFGPGTRLTVT.

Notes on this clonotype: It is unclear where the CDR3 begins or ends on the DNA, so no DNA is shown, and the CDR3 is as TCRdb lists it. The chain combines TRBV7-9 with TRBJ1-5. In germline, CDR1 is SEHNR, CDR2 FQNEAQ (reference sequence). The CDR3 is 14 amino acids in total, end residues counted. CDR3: CASSVGSGNQPRHF.

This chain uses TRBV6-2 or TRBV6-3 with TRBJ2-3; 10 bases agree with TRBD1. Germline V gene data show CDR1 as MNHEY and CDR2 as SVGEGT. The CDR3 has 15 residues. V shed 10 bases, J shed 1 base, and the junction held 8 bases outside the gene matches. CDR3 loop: CAIGPGQGGTDTQYF. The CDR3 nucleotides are TGTGCCATCGGACCCGGACAGGGGGGCACAGATACGCAGTATTTT.

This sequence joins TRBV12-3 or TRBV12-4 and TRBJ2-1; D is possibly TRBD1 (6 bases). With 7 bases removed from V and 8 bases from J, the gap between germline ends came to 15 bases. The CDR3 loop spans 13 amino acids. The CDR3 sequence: CASNPRRGYEQFF. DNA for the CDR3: TGTGCCAGCAACCCCCGTAGGGGGTATGAGCAGTTCTTC.

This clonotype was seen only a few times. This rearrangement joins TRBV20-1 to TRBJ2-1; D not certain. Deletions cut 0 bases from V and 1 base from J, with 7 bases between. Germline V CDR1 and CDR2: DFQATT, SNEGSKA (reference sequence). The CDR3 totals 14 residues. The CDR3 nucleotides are TGCAGTGCTAGAGATCAGGTTTCCTACAATGAGCAGTTCTTC. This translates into CSARDQVSYNEQFF.

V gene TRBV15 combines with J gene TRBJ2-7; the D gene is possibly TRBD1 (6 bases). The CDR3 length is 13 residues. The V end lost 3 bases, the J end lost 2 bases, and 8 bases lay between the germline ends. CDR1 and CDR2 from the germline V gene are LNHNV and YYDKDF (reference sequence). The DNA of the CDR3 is TGTGCCACCAGCAGTGGACAGACCTACGAGCAGTACTTC. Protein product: CATSSGQTYEQYF.

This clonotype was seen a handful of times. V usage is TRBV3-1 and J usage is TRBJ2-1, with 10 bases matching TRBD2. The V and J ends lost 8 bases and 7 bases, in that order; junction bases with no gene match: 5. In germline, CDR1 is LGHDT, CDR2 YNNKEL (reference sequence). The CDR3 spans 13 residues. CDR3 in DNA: TGTGCCAGCCAGGGACTAGCGCGGAATGAGCAGTTCTTC. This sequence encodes CASQGLARNEQFF.

The CDR3 bases are TGTGCCAGCAGTTTAATACCAAACGAGCAGTACTTC. Amino acid sequence: CASSLIPNEQYF. This chain joins TRBV12-3 or TRBV12-4 and TRBJ2-7; D remains ambiguous. V was trimmed by 2 bases and J by 5 bases, leaving 7 bases between them. CDR3 length equals 12 residues.

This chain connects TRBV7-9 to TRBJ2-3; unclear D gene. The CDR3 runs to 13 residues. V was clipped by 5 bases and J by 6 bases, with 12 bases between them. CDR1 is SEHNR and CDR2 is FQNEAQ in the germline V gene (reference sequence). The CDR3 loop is CASSGNGPDTQYF. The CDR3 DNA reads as TGTGCCAGCAGCGGGAACGGGCCGGATACGCAGTATTTT.

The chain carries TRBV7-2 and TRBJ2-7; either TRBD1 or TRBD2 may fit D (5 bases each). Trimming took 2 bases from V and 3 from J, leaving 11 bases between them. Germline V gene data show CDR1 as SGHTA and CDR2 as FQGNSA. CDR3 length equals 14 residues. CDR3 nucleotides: TGTGCCAGCAGCTTATATGAGAGGGGCTACGAGCAGTACTTC. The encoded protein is CASSLYERGYEQYF.

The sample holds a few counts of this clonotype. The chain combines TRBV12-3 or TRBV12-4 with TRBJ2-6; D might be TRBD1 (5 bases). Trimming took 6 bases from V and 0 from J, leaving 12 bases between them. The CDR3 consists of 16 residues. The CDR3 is CASSRRQSSGANVLTF. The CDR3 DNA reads TGTGCCAGCAGCAGACGACAGAGCTCTGGGGCCAACGTCCTGACTTTC.

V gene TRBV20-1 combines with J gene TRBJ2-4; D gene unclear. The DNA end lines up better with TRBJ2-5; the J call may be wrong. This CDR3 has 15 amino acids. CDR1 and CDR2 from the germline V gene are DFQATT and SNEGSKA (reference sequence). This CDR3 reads CSARVFWRNQETQYF. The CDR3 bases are TGCAGTGCTAGAGTGTTCTGGAGAAACCAAGAGACCCAGTACTTC.

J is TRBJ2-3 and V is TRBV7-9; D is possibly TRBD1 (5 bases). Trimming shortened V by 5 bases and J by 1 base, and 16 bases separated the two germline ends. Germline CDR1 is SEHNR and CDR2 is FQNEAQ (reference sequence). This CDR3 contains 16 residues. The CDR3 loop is CASSPPSPRGTDTQYF. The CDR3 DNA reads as TGTGCCAGCAGCCCACCCTCGCCCAGGGGCACAGATACGCAGTATTTT. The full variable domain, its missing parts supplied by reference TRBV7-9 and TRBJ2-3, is DTGVSQNPRHKITKRGQNVTFRCDPISEHNRLYWYRQTLGQGPEFLTYFQNEAQLEKSRLLSDRFSAERPKGSFSTLEIQRTEQGDSAMYLCASSPPSPRGTDTQYFGPGTRLTVL.

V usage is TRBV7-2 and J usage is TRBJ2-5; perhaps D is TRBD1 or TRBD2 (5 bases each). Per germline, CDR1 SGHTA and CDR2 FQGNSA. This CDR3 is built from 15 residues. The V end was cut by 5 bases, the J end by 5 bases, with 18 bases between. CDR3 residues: CASSPGGASGETQYF. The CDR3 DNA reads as TGTGCCAGCAGCCCTGGGGGAGCAAGTGGTGAGACCCAGTACTTC.